What follows are 5 T cell receptor beta chains derived from one specimen sequenced in a study of siplizumab effects on memory and regulatory T cells. This table comes from immunoSEQ multiplex PCR, and its TCRdb copy is limited to in-frame clones, with some not included. Among about 100,000 clones, about 92% were seen once, and the ten largest hold 0.55% to 0.95%. The specimen was Tregs sorted from blood. These receptors originate from a human donor in good health.

The V call is TRBV10-3, the J call TRBJ2-5; 12 bases map to TRBD2. This CDR3 contains 18 residues. Per germline, CDR1 ENHRY and CDR2 SYGVKD. V shed 10 bases, J shed 6 bases, and the junction held 21 bases outside the gene matches. The CDR3 DNA sequence: TGTGCCACGAGGCGTGGACTAGCGGGAAAGGTCCAGGTTCAGACCCAGTACTTC. Translation gives CATRRGLAGKVQVQTQYF.

CDR3 protein: CASSSGLAVGELFF. CDR3 bases: TGTGCCAGCAGCTCGGGACTAGCGGTCGGGGAGCTGTTTTTT. The genes are TRBV5-8 and TRBJ2-2; 11 positions agree with TRBD2. The CDR3 sequence is 14 residues long. Germline V lookup: CDR1 SGHTS, CDR2 YDEGEE. Losses at the gene ends were 3 bases for V and 7 bases for J; bases not matched to a gene: 2. The whole variable domain, filled in from reference TRBV5-8 and TRBJ2-2, reads EAGVTQSPTHLIKTRGQQATLRCSPISGHTSVYWYQQALGLGLQFLLWYDEGEERNRGNFPPRFSGRQFPNYSSELNVNALELEDSALYLCASSSGLAVGELFFGEGSRLTVL.

This chain connects TRBV29-1 to TRBJ2-7; D is unclear. The germline V gene has CDR1 SQVTM and CDR2 ANQGSEA. The CDR3 loop spans 11 amino acids. V was clipped by 1 base and J by 8 bases, with 9 bases between them. The CDR3 nucleotides read TGCAGCGTTGAAGCCCGTCTACAGCAGTACTTC. Encoded protein: CSVEARLQQYF.

This clone was seen just once. This rearrangement joins TRBV27 to TRBJ1-2, with D possibly TRBD1 on 6 matching bases. Germline loops: CDR1 MNHEY, CDR2 SMNVEV (reference sequence). This CDR3 contains 18 residues. Trimming left V 2 bases short and J 4 bases short, with 23 bases between. CDR3 sequence: CASSLSRSAGRGIYGYTF. CDR3 DNA: TGTGCCAGCAGTTTAAGTAGATCGGCCGGCAGGGGAATCTATGGCTACACCTTC.

This chain connects TRBV9 to TRBJ2-2; D not certain. The CDR3 runs 14 residues. V lost 6 bases to trimming and J lost 2 bases, with 11 bases between them. Germline CDR1 and CDR2: SGDLS and YYNGEE. Here the CDR3 DNA reads TGTGCCAGCAAACGGCAGTATAACACCGGGGAGCTGTTTTTT. Protein product: CASKRQYNTGELFF.